This is a list of T cell receptor beta chains from one sample in a study of blood T cell repertoires in COVID-19. Clones were read by immunoSEQ multiplex PCR, and TCRdb kept only the in-frame ones, dropping some. The sample consists of about 97,000 clones, 85% to 90% of them appearing once. Sequencing used peripheral blood. These receptor sequences come from a man aged 45-60 years with COVID-19, enrolled during active disease. The CDR3 runs from the conserved cysteine through the conserved F or W. D genes are given only for firm matches.

v_gene	d_gene	j_gene	CDR3aa	CDR3nt
TRBV5-1	NA	TRBJ1-5	CASSPSGAGQPQHF	TGCGCCAGCAGCCCCAGCGGGGCGGGTCAGCCCCAGCATTTT
TRBV19	NA	TRBJ2-2	CASSHLRDSGTGELFF	TGTGCCAGTAGCCACCTCCGGGATTCAGGAACCGGGGAGCTGTTTTTT
TRBV5-1	TRBD1	TRBJ1-5	CASSPTGEGNQPQHF	TGCGCCAGCAGCCCGACAGGGGAGGGCAATCAGCCCCAGCATTTT
TRBV5-8	NA	TRBJ1-2	CASSSRGNYGYTF	TGTGCCAGCAGCTCCCGGGGGAACTATGGCTACACCTTC
TRBV5-8	NA	TRBJ2-1	CASSFAYLRTYNEQFF	TGTGCCAGCAGCTTTGCCTACCTGAGAACCTACAATGAGCAGTTCTTC
TRBV5-1	NA	TRBJ1-1	CASRRSNTEAFF	TGCGCCAGCAGACGGTCGAACACTGAAGCTTTCTTT
TRBV19	NA	TRBJ1-2	CASTSQRLGYTF	TGTGCCAGTACCTCCCAGAGGCTTGGCTACACCTTC
TRBV30	NA	TRBJ2-3	CAWSVSADTQYF	TGTGCCTGGAGTGTTAGTGCAGATACGCAGTATTTT
TRBV7-2	NA	TRBJ1-6	CASSLAGLRGGSSPLHF	TGTGCCAGCAGCTTAGCGGGATTACGGGGAGGTAGTTCACCCCTCCACTTT
TRBV6-1	TRBD1	TRBJ1-2	CASSEEWTGQHYGYTF	TGTGCCAGCAGTGAAGAATGGACAGGCCAGCACTATGGCTACACCTTC